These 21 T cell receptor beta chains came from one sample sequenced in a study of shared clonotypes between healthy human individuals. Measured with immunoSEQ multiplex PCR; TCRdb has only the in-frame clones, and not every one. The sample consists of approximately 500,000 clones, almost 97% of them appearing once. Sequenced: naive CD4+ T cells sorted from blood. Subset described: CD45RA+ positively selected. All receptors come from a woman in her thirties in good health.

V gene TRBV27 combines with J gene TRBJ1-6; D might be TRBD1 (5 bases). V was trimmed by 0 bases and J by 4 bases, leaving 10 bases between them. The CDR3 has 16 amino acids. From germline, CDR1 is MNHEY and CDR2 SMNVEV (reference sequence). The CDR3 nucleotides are TGTGCCAGCAGTTTATCCCGGGGCGGGTATAATTCACCCCTCCACTTT. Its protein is CASSLSRGGYNSPLHF.

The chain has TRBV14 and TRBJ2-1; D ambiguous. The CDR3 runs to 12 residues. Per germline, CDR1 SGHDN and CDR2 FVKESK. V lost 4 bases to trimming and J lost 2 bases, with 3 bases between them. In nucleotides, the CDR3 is TGTGCCAGCAGCCTGACCTACAATGAGCAGTTCTTC. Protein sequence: CASSLTYNEQFF.

Here the CDR3 reads CASKESGRTTDTQYF. In nucleotides, the CDR3 is TGTGCCAGCAAGGAAAGCGGGAGGACCACAGATACGCAGTATTTT. The chain has TRBV6-5 and TRBJ2-3; 9 bases agree with TRBD2. With 7 bases clipped from V and 2 bases from J, the junction kept 7 bases outside the gene matches. The CDR3 covers 15 residues. In germline, CDR1 is MNHEY, CDR2 SVGAGI.

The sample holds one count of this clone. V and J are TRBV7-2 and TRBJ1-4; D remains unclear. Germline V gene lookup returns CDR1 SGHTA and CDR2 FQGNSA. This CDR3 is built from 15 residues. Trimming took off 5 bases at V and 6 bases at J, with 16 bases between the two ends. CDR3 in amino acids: CASSPRPDQDEKLFF. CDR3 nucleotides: TGTGCCAGCAGCCCCCGACCGGACCAAGATGAAAAACTGTTTTTT. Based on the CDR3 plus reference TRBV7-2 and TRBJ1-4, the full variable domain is GAGVSQSPSNKVTEKGKDVELRCDPISGHTALYWYRQSLGQGLEFLIYFQGNSAPDKSGLPSDRFSAERTGGSVSTLTIQRTQQEDSAVYLCASSPRPDQDEKLFFGSGTQLSVL.

The CDR3 region has the DNA TGTGCCTGGAGAGAGGGGACCTCTGGAAACACCATATATTTT. This gives the protein CAWREGTSGNTIYF. The J gene is TRBJ1-3, the V gene TRBV30, with D possibly matching TRBD1 (5 bases). CDR1 GTSNPN and CDR2 SVGIG come from the germline V gene (reference sequence). V lost 3 bases and J 0 bases, leaving 9 bases between the germline ends. This CDR3 spans 14 amino acids. The whole variable domain, remainder taken from reference TRBV30 and TRBJ1-3, is SQTIHQWPATLVQPVGSPLSLECTVEGTSNPNLYWYRQAAGRGLQLLFYSVGIGQISSEVPQNLSASRPQDRQFILSSKKLLLSDSGFYLCAWREGTSGNTIYFGEGSWLTVV.

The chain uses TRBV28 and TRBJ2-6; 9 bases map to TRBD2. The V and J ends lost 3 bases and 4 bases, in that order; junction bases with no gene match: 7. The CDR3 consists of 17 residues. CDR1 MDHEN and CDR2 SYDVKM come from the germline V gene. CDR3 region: CASSFVAGVPGANVLTF. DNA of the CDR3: TGTGCCAGCAGTTTTGTAGCGGGAGTGCCCGGGGCCAACGTCCTGACTTTC.

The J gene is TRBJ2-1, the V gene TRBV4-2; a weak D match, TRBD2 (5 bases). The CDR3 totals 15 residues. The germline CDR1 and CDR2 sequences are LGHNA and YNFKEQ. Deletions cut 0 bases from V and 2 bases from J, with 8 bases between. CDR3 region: CASSQDERTYNEQFF. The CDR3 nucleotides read TGTGCCAGCAGCCAAGATGAGCGGACCTACAATGAGCAGTTCTTC.

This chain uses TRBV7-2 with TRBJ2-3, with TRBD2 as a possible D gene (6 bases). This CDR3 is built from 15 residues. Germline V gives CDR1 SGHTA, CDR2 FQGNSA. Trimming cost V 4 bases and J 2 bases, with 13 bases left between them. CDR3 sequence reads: CASSSRGGTTDTQYF. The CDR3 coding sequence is TGTGCCAGCAGCTCCCGTGGGGGGACCACAGATACGCAGTATTTT.

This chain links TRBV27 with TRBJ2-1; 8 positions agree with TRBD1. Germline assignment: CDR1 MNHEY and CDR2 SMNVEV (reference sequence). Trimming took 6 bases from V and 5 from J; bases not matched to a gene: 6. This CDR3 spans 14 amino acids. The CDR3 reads CASRVQGANNEQFF. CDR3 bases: TGTGCCAGCAGGGTCCAGGGGGCGAACAATGAGCAGTTCTTC.

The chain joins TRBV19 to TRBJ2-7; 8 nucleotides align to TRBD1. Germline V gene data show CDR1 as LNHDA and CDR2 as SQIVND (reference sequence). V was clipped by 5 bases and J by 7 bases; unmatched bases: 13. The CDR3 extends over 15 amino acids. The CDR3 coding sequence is TGTGCCAGTAGTTCGGCCGGACAGGGAATGGGGGAGCAGTACTTC. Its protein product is CASSSAGQGMGEQYF. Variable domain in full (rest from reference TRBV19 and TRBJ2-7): DGGITQSPKYLFRKEGQNVTLSCEQNLNHDAMYWYRQDPGQGLRLIYYSQIVNDFQKGDIAEGYSVSREKKESFPLTVTSAQKNPTAFYLCASSSAGQGMGEQYFGPGTRLTVT.

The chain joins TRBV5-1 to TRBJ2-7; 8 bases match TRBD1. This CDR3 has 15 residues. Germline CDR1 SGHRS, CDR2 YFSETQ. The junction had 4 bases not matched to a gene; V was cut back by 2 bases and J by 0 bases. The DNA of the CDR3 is TGCGCCAGCAGCTTCCGGACAGGGAGCTCCTACGAGCAGTACTTC. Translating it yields CASSFRTGSSYEQYF.

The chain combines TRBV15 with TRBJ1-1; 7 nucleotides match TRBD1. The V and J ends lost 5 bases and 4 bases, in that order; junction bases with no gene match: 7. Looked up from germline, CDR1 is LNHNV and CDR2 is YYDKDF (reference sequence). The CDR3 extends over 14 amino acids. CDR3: CATSGQDGLTEAFF. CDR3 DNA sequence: TGTGCCACCAGCGGACAGGACGGGCTCACTGAAGCTTTCTTT.

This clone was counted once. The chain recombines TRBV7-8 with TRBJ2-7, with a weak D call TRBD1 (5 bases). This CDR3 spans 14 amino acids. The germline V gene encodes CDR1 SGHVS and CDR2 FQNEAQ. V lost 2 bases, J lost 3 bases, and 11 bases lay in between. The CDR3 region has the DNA TGTGCCAGCAGCTTATTTCTAGGGGACTACGAGCAGTACTTC. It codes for CASSLFLGDYEQYF. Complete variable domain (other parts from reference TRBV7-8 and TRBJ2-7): GAGVSQSPRYKVAKRGQDVALRCDPISGHVSLFWYQQALGQGPEFLTYFQNEAQLDKSGLPSDRFFAERPEGSVSTLKIQRTQQEDSAVYLCASSLFLGDYEQYFGPGTRLTVT.

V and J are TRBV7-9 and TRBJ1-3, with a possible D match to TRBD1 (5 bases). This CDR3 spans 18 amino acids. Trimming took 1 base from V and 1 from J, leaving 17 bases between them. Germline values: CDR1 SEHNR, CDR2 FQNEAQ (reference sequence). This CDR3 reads CASSLDGRGRQSGNTIYF. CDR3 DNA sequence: TGTGCCAGCAGCTTAGACGGCCGGGGGAGACAATCTGGAAACACCATATATTTT. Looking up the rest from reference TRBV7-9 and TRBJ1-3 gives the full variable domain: DTGVSQNPRHKITKRGQNVTFRCDPISEHNRLYWYRQTLGQGPEFLTYFQNEAQLEKSRLLSDRFSAERPKGSFSTLEIQRTEQGDSAMYLCASSLDGRGRQSGNTIYFGEGSWLTVV.

The CDR3 reads CSVHRGSNTEAFF. DNA for the CDR3: TGCAGCGTTCACAGGGGCAGTAACACTGAAGCTTTCTTT. The rearrangement links TRBV29-1 to TRBJ1-1; 7 bases map to TRBD1. Germline CDR1 and CDR2: SQVTM and ANQGSEA. The CDR3 runs 13 residues. V gave up 5 bases and J gave up 2 bases; unmatched junction bases: 5. The full variable domain, rest sourced from reference TRBV29-1 and TRBJ1-1, is SAVISQKPSRDICQRGTSLTIQCQVDSQVTMMFWYRQQPGQSLTLIATANQGSEATYESGFVIDKFPISRPNLTFSTLTVSNMSPEDSSIYLCSVHRGSNTEAFFGQGTRLTVV.

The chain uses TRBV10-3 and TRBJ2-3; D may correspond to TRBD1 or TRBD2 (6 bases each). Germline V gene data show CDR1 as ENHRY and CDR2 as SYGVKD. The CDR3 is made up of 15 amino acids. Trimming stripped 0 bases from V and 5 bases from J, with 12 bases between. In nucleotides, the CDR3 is TGTGCCATCAGTGAGTCAGGGGGAGCGGGAGATACGCAGTATTTT. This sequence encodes CAISESGGAGDTQYF.

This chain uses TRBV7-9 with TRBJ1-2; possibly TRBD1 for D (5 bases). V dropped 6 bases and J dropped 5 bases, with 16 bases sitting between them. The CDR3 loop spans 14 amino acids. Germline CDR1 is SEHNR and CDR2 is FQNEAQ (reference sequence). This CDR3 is CASRPRGTDYGYTF. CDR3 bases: TGTGCCAGCAGGCCCCGAGGGACGGATTATGGCTACACCTTC.

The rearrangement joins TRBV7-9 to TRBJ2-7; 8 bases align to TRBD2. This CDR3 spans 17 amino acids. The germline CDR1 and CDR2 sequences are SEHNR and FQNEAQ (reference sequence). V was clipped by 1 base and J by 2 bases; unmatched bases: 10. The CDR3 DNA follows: TGTGCCAGCAGCTTAGGTGGAAGCGGGAGAATCCCCTACGAGCAGTACTTC. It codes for CASSLGGSGRIPYEQYF.

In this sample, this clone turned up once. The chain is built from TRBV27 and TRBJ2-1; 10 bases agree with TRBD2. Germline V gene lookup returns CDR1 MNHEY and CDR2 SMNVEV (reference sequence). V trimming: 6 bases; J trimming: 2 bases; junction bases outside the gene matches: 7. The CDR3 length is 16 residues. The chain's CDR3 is CASSGITSGAYNEQFF. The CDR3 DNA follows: TGTGCCAGCAGCGGGATCACTAGCGGGGCCTACAATGAGCAGTTCTTC.

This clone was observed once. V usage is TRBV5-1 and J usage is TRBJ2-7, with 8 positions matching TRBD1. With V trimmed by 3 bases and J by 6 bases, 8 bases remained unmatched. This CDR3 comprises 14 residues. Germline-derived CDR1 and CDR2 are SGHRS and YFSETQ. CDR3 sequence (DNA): TGCGCCAGCAGCTGGACAGGGACCACCAGCGAGCAGTACTTC. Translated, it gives CASSWTGTTSEQYF.

CDR3 amino acids: CASSAGGVGTDTQYF. CDR3 DNA: TGTGCCAGCAGCGCCGGGGGGGTCGGCACAGATACGCAGTATTTT. The chain recombines TRBV25-1 with TRBJ2-3; 8 bases map to TRBD2. Germline CDR1 and CDR2: MGHDK and SYGVNS. The CDR3 sequence is 15 residues long. J was trimmed by 1 base and V by 6 bases; bases with no gene match: 6.